The 13 T cell receptor beta chains presented below share a single source sample, sequenced in a study of shared clonotypes between healthy human individuals. The method was immunoSEQ multiplex PCR; TCRdb's version includes in-frame clones alone and lacks a portion of them. The sample has 2 million to 2.5 million clones, around 95% seen once; the top ten hold less than 0.15%. The sequenced material came from naive CD4+ T cells sorted from blood. Subset meaning: CD45RA+ positively selected. Source of these receptors: a man younger than 35 in good health.

The J gene is TRBJ2-5, the V gene TRBV10-1, with a tentative D call TRBD1 (6 bases). Trimming left V 8 bases short and J 5 bases short, with 18 bases between. CDR1 is WNHNN, CDR2 SYGVQD, per germline (reference sequence). This CDR3 spans 14 amino acids. CDR3 sequence (DNA): TGCGCCAGCTTTCCTTCAGACAGGAAGGAGACCCAGTACTTC. It codes for CASFPSDRKETQYF.

V is TRBV11-2 and J is TRBJ2-7, with a weak D call TRBD1 (5 bases). Germline V gene sequence: CDR1 SGHAT, CDR2 FQNNGV. Trimming left V 5 bases short and J 4 bases short, with 24 bases between. The CDR3 contains 17 residues. CDR3 sequence (DNA): TGTGCCAGCAGCCCCTCGCGGTGGACATTTAGTTCATACGAGCAGTACTTC. Protein sequence: CASSPSRWTFSSYEQYF.

This sequence joins TRBV7-2 and TRBJ2-2; D call uncertain. The CDR3 is made up of 15 amino acids. The V and J ends lost 4 bases and 5 bases respectively, with 14 bases between them. Germline CDR1 SGHTA, CDR2 FQGNSA. The CDR3 sequence is CASSSAWLVTGELFF. The CDR3 bases are TGTGCCAGCAGCTCCGCCTGGCTTGTAACCGGGGAGCTGTTTTTT.

The V and J genes are TRBV19 and TRBJ2-5, with D perhaps assigned TRBD1 or TRBD2 (5 bases each). Germline V gives CDR1 LNHDA, CDR2 SQIVND (reference sequence). The CDR3 is made up of 14 amino acids. V shed 1 base and J shed 4 bases, with 10 bases lying between them. The CDR3 region is CASSIGDGVETQYF. The CDR3, as DNA: TGTGCCAGTAGTATAGGGGACGGAGTAGAGACCCAGTACTTC.

The chain recombines TRBV7-9 with TRBJ2-3, with D perhaps TRBD2 (5 bases). The CDR3 length is 11 residues. Germline loops: CDR1 SEHNR, CDR2 FQNEAQ (reference sequence). Trimming pared 3 bases from V and 11 bases from J, leaving 9 bases between. CDR3 nucleotides: TGTGCCAGCAGCTTGGGAGTGGGGCAGTATTTT. It yields the protein CASSLGVGQYF.

V and J are TRBV7-2 and TRBJ2-7; tentative D call: TRBD2 (5 bases). V lost 4 bases and J 0 bases, leaving 13 bases between the germline ends. The CDR3 is made up of 15 amino acids. Germline loops: CDR1 SGHTA, CDR2 FQGNSA. The CDR3 spells CASSSGQTTSYEQYF. CDR3 coding DNA: TGTGCCAGCAGCTCTGGTCAGACTACCTCCTACGAGCAGTACTTC.

The chain has TRBV7-9 and TRBJ1-6, with no clear D. The CDR3 consists of 13 residues. CDR1 SEHNR and CDR2 FQNEAQ come from the germline V gene (reference sequence). V dropped 1 base and J dropped 6 bases, with 4 bases sitting between them. The CDR3 DNA reads TGTGCCAGCAGCTTAGGTAGTAATTCACCCCTCCACTTT. Translation gives CASSLGSNSPLHF. Variable domain in full (rest from reference TRBV7-9 and TRBJ1-6): DTGVSQNPRHKITKRGQNVTFRCDPISEHNRLYWYRQTLGQGPEFLTYFQNEAQLEKSRLLSDRFSAERPKGSFSTLEIQRTEQGDSAMYLCASSLGSNSPLHFGNGTRLTVT.

The chain has TRBV5-4 and TRBJ2-5; 7 nucleotides agree with TRBD1. J lost 4 bases, V lost 3 bases, and 6 bases had no gene match. Germline V gene data show CDR1 as SGHNT and CDR2 as YYREEE (reference sequence). The CDR3 has 14 residues. In nucleotides, the CDR3 is TGTGCCAGCAGCTACGCACAGGGGCGAGAGACCCAGTACTTC. It encodes CASSYAQGRETQYF. Drawing the rest from reference TRBV5-4 and TRBJ2-5, the complete variable domain is ETGVTQSPTHLIKTRGQQVTLRCSSQSGHNTVSWYQQALGQGPQFIFQYYREEENGRGNFPPRFSGLQFPNYSSELNVNALELDDSALYLCASSYAQGRETQYFGPGTRLLVL.

This clone is a singleton in its sample. CDR3 DNA sequence: TGTGCCAGCGGGGCGGGGGGTAGTAGGACTGAAGCTTTCTTT. Protein: CASGAGGSRTEAFF. The chain uses TRBV25-1 and TRBJ1-1; a weak D match, TRBD1 (5 bases). Trimming stripped 8 bases from V and 5 bases from J, with 18 bases between. This CDR3 is 14 amino acids long. Germline CDR1 is MGHDK and CDR2 is SYGVNS. The variable domain in full, completed from reference TRBV25-1 and TRBJ1-1, reads EADIYQTPRYLVIGTGKKITLECSQTMGHDKMYWYQQDPGMELHLIHYSYGVNSTEKGDLSSESTVSRIRTEHFPLTLESARPSHTSQYLCASGAGGSRTEAFFGQGTRLTVV.

The chain links TRBV9 to TRBJ2-5; perhaps TRBD2 as D (6 bases). From germline, CDR1 is SGDLS and CDR2 YYNGEE. Trimming removed 3 bases at V and 1 base at J, with 10 bases between. The CDR3 is made up of 14 amino acids. DNA for the CDR3: TGTGCCAGCAGCGCCCGTAGCGGCCAAGAGACCCAGTACTTC. Its protein is CASSARSGQETQYF.

As for this clone: One junction end does not reproduce the germline sequence, and a read error may be involved. The rearrangement uses TRBV7-7 and TRBJ2-5, with 16 bases that match TRBD2. From germline, CDR1 is SSHAT and CDR2 FNYEAQ (reference sequence). The CDR3 is made up of 17 amino acids. The CDR3 protein is CASSSFSGTSGGGTQYF. CDR3 DNA sequence: TGTGCTAGCAGTTCCTTCTCCGGGACTAGCGGGGGGGGGACCCAGTACTTC.

CDR3 in DNA: TGTGCCAGCAGCTGGACAGGGCTGAACACCGGGGAGCTGTTTTTT. It encodes CASSWTGLNTGELFF. The chain combines TRBV7-9 with TRBJ2-2, with 8 bases identical to TRBD1. V lost 4 bases and J lost 1; bases outside the gene matches: 2. Germline V gene sequence: CDR1 SEHNR, CDR2 FQNEAQ (reference sequence). This CDR3 spans 15 amino acids. Variable domain in full (rest from reference TRBV7-9 and TRBJ2-2): DTGVSQNPRHKITKRGQNVTFRCDPISEHNRLYWYRQTLGQGPEFLTYFQNEAQLEKSRLLSDRFSAERPKGSFSTLEIQRTEQGDSAMYLCASSWTGLNTGELFFGEGSRLTVL.

This clone has just one count. V gene TRBV10-3 combines with J gene TRBJ2-7, with D unresolved. Germline V gene data show CDR1 as ENHRY and CDR2 as SYGVKD. The V gene lost 9 bases and the J gene lost 0 bases, with 6 bases spanning the gap. The CDR3 contains 11 residues. Here the CDR3 reads CAMTPSYEQYF. CDR3 nucleotides: TGTGCCATGACCCCCTCCTACGAGCAGTACTTC.